The sequence of this T cell receptor beta chain was determined in a study of regulatory T cells in long-lasting Graves disease. After removal of 8 bases from V and 7 bases from J, the junction contained 8 bases not matched to a gene. CDR1 is SNHLY and CDR2 is FYNNEI in the germline V gene. This CDR3 comprises 15 residues. This clonotype was found many times. Assembly of TCR beta libraries relied on iRepertoire HTBI primers together with Arm-PCR of CDR3 regions. Each CDR3 protein is one row after TCRdb ran MiXCR on the multiplex PCR reads. This table holds about 430,000 distinct CDR3 sequences, over 12% found once. Time point meaning: newly diagnosed GD, antithyroid drugs for less than 3 months. Scientists built the TCR library using RNA that was extracted from PBMCs. Collection of peripheral blood (around 10 milliliters) was done using EDTA tubes. This same sample was also taken into another study, of T cells in Graves' hyperthyroidism and ophthalmopathy. As reported in that work: Using the HTBI primer set, a first-round RT-PCR was run on the TCR CDR3.

This chain joins TRBV2 and TRBJ2-1; the match to TRBD2 covers 13 bases. The sequenced sample was peripheral blood mononuclear cells (PBMCs), obtained at new diagnosis, from a patient treated with antithyroid drugs. This clonotype originated in a middle-aged woman with Graves disease. The CDR3 spells CASRPRTSGSNEQFF. In DNA, the CDR3 is TGTGCCAGCCGCCCCAGGACTAGCGGGAGTAATGAGCAGTTCTTC.